Shown below are 23 T cell receptor beta chains from a single sample sequenced in a study of OX40 agonist ivuxolimab in advanced cancers. The protocol was immunoSEQ multiplex PCR, while the TCRdb copy is restricted to in-frame clones and leaves out a portion. The sample yields about 63,000 clones, about 89% seen once. The specimen was CD4+ or CD8+ T cells sorted from blood, collected in a trial of the OX40 agonist ivuxolimab. Every receptor here comes from an adult with an advanced solid tumor such as melanoma, head and neck, liver or kidney cancer.

In DNA, the CDR3 is TGTGCCACCAGCGTCGGGGGGCTCTCCTACGAGCAGTACTTC. It is translated as CATSVGGLSYEQYF. The chain uses TRBV15 and TRBJ2-7; possible D gene TRBD2, 7 bases. Trimming shortened V by 5 bases and J by 0 bases, and 11 bases separated the two germline ends. The CDR3 loop spans 14 amino acids. Germline V gives CDR1 LNHNV, CDR2 YYDKDF (reference sequence).

V usage is TRBV21-1 and J usage is TRBJ2-5; TRBD2, as called in the table, went unchecked against the DNA. TRBV21-1 counts as a pseudogene. This CDR3 contains 16 residues. The DNA for the CDR3 is TGTGCCAGCAGCATGCTCCGGGACTTAATGCAAGAGACCCAGTACTTC. Encoded protein: CASSMLRDLMQETQYF.

This rearrangement joins TRBV10-3 to TRBJ1-2, with D uncertain. CDR1 is ENHRY and CDR2 is SYGVKD in the germline V gene. This CDR3 is 13 amino acids long. The ends were cut back, 4 bases at V and 2 bases at J, with 8 bases in the middle. In nucleotides, the CDR3 is TGTGCCATCAGTGGTATGAAAAACTATGGCTACACCTTC. Translated: CAISGMKNYGYTF.

The V call is TRBV7-8, the J call TRBJ2-1; the match to TRBD2 covers 7 bases. The CDR3 contains 16 residues. The V and J ends lost 2 bases and 4 bases, in that order; junction bases with no gene match: 8. CDR1 and CDR2 (germline): SGHVS, FQNEAQ. The CDR3 DNA sequence: TGTGCCAGCAGCTTAATACGGGGGGACCCTTACAATGAGCAGTTCTTC. It is translated as CASSLIRGDPYNEQFF.

The chain has TRBV9 and TRBJ2-6; tentative D call: TRBD2 (6 bases). The CDR3 contains 18 residues. Germline V gene lookup returns CDR1 SGDLS and CDR2 YYNGEE. Trimming stripped 0 bases from V and 1 base from J, with 14 bases between. CDR3 sequence: CASSVGRERMSGANVLTF. The CDR3 region has the DNA TGTGCCAGCAGCGTAGGGCGGGAACGAATGTCTGGGGCCAACGTCCTGACTTTC. The complete variable domain, with remaining parts taken from reference TRBV9 and TRBJ2-6, reads DSGVTQTPKHLITATGQRVTLRCSPRSGDLSVYWYQQSLDQGLQFLIQYYNGEERAKGNILERFSAQQFPDLHSELNLSSLELGDSALYFCASSVGRERMSGANVLTFGAGSRLTVL.

The gene calls are TRBV5-6 and TRBJ1-3; a possible D gene is TRBD1 (6 bases). The CDR3 runs to 17 residues. V lost 7 bases and J lost 4, with 24 bases in between. Germline CDR1 and CDR2: SGHDT and YYEEEE. In nucleotides, the CDR3 is TGTGCCAGCCACCTACCCCATGGGGGCTCGGCGGGAAACACCATATATTTT. Its translation is CASHLPHGGSAGNTIYF.

The chain joins TRBV19 to TRBJ2-5, with 12 bases fitting TRBD2. The V gene end was trimmed by 7 bases and the J gene end by 1 base; junction bases not matched to a gene: 4. This CDR3 is built from 15 residues. Germline CDR1 and CDR2: LNHDA and SQIVND (reference sequence). Here the CDR3 reads CASKTSGGFQETQYF. For the CDR3, the DNA is TGTGCCAGTAAGACTAGCGGGGGTTTCCAAGAGACCCAGTACTTC. The variable domain in full, completed from reference TRBV19 and TRBJ2-5, reads DGGITQSPKYLFRKEGQNVTLSCEQNLNHDAMYWYRQDPGQGLRLIYYSQIVNDFQKGDIAEGYSVSREKKESFPLTVTSAQKNPTAFYLCASKTSGGFQETQYFGPGTRLLVL.

The genes are TRBV5-8 and TRBJ1-1, with 7 nucleotides matching TRBD1. V lost 4 bases, J lost 4 bases, and 13 bases stayed unmatched. CDR3 length: 16 amino acids. Looked up from germline, CDR1 is SGHTS and CDR2 is YDEGEE. Here the CDR3 reads CASSQGTDLFGTEAFF. The CDR3 DNA sequence: TGTGCCAGCAGCCAGGGGACAGACCTTTTTGGCACTGAAGCTTTCTTT.

The gene calls are TRBV5-4 and TRBJ2-5; D ambiguous. CDR1 SGHNT and CDR2 YYREEE come from the germline V gene (reference sequence). This CDR3 comprises 13 residues. The V end was cut by 0 bases, the J end by 4 bases, with 7 bases between. The CDR3 DNA is TGTGCCAGCAGCTTGGAGGTGTCAGAGACCCAGTACTTC. Amino acid sequence: CASSLEVSETQYF. The full variable domain, completed using reference TRBV5-4 and TRBJ2-5, is ETGVTQSPTHLIKTRGQQVTLRCSSQSGHNTVSWYQQALGQGPQFIFQYYREEENGRGNFPPRFSGLQFPNYSSELNVNALELDDSALYLCASSLEVSETQYFGPGTRLLVL.

The gene calls are TRBV19 and TRBJ2-6, with 7 bases fitting TRBD2. The CDR3 sequence is 17 residues long. V was clipped by 4 bases and J by 0 bases; unmatched bases: 6. Per the germline V gene, CDR1 is LNHDA and CDR2 is SQIVND (reference sequence). CDR3 region: CASSTLGGGSGANVLTF. The CDR3 DNA follows: TGTGCCAGTAGTACTTTGGGCGGGGGCTCTGGGGCCAACGTCCTGACTTTC.

J is TRBJ2-5 and V is TRBV28, with 8 bases matching TRBD2. V was pared by 2 bases and J by 4 bases, with 6 bases of the junction left unmatched. The germline V gene has CDR1 MDHEN and CDR2 SYDVKM. The CDR3 length is 15 residues. The CDR3 DNA follows: TGTGCCAGCAGTTTAGCCGGGGGGGCCAGAGAGACCCAGTACTTC. Its translation: CASSLAGGARETQYF. Complete variable domain (other parts from reference TRBV28 and TRBJ2-5): DVKVTQSSRYLVKRTGEKVFLECVQDMDHENMFWYRQDPGLGLRLIYFSYDVKMKEKGDIPEGYSVSREKKERFSLILESASTNQTSMYLCASSLAGGARETQYFGPGTRLLVL.

The chain links TRBV18 to TRBJ1-5; D unclear. Trimming took off 3 bases at V and 5 bases at J, with 11 bases between the two ends. Germline CDR1 KGHSH, CDR2 LQKENI. The CDR3 covers 14 residues. The CDR3 sequence: CASSPAMYDQPQHF. The CDR3 DNA follows: TGTGCCAGCTCACCTGCCATGTATGATCAGCCCCAGCATTTT. The full variable domain, in which reference TRBV18 and TRBJ1-5 provide the parts outside the CDR3, is NAGVMQNPRHLVRRRGQEARLRCSPMKGHSHVYWYRQLPEEGLKFMVYLQKENIIDESGMPKERFSAEFPKEGPSILRIQQVVRGDSAAYFCASSPAMYDQPQHFGDGTRLSIL.

This clone has more than one count but fewer than ten. The V and J genes are TRBV19 and TRBJ1-3, with D possibly being TRBD1 (6 bases). V was clipped by 2 bases and J by 0 bases, with 14 bases between them. The germline V gene has CDR1 LNHDA and CDR2 SQIVND (reference sequence). The CDR3 length is 17 residues. The CDR3: CASSIIQQGASGNTIYF. The CDR3, as DNA: TGTGCCAGTAGTATAATCCAACAGGGAGCCTCTGGAAACACCATATATTTT.

The chain couples TRBV5-4 to TRBJ2-2; 8 bases are shared with TRBD2. Germline V gene sequence: CDR1 SGHNT, CDR2 YYREEE (reference sequence). The CDR3 has 15 amino acids. The trim removed 4 bases at V and 0 bases at J, leaving 2 bases unmatched. CDR3 nucleotides: TGTGCCAGCAGCCGGGGACTAGCGAACACCGGGGAGCTGTTTTTT. It translates to CASSRGLANTGELFF. Combining the CDR3 with reference TRBV5-4 and TRBJ2-2 gives the whole variable domain ETGVTQSPTHLIKTRGQQVTLRCSSQSGHNTVSWYQQALGQGPQFIFQYYREEENGRGNFPPRFSGLQFPNYSSELNVNALELDDSALYLCASSRGLANTGELFFGEGSRLTVL.

The V and J genes are TRBV21-1 and TRBJ1-4. TRBV21-1 is designated a pseudogene. The CDR3 covers 13 residues. The CDR3 reads CASSKLRFIKLFF. The CDR3 region has the DNA TGTGCCAGCAGCAAATTAAGGTTCATAAAACTGTTTTTT.

The chain employs TRBV29-1 and TRBJ1-1; tentative D call: TRBD1 (5 bases). V lost 8 bases and J 5 bases, leaving 18 bases between the germline ends. The CDR3 consists of 13 residues. Per germline, CDR1 SQVTM and CDR2 ANQGSEA. CDR3: CSTSQGRGTEAFF. Written as DNA, the CDR3 is TGCAGCACAAGTCAGGGAAGAGGGACTGAAGCTTTCTTT.

V and J are TRBV5-1 and TRBJ2-1; 7 bases align to TRBD2. The CDR3 covers 14 residues. Germline lookup yields CDR1 SGHRS and CDR2 YFSETQ. Unmatched junction bases numbered 5, after V lost 0 bases and J lost 8 bases. The CDR3 loop is CASSLGGRGDEQFF. In nucleotides, the CDR3 is TGCGCCAGCAGCTTGGGAGGGAGGGGCGATGAGCAGTTCTTC.

The J gene is TRBJ2-7, the V gene TRBV7-2; 11 bases agree with TRBD2. The CDR3 has 15 residues. From germline, CDR1 is SGHTA and CDR2 FQGNSA. V was clipped by 6 bases and J by 3 bases; unmatched bases: 7. The CDR3 nucleotides read TGTGCCAGCAGGTCTCGGACTAGCGGGCTCTACGAGCAGTACTTC. It translates to CASRSRTSGLYEQYF.

The rearrangement links TRBV19 to TRBJ2-3, with 8 bases that match TRBD2. V was pared by 5 bases and J by 6 bases, with 4 bases of the junction left unmatched. The germline V gene encodes CDR1 LNHDA and CDR2 SQIVND (reference sequence). CDR3 length: 13 amino acids. CDR3 loop: CASSLRLADTQYF. Here the CDR3 DNA reads TGTGCCAGTAGTCTCAGACTAGCGGATACGCAGTATTTT.

This chain links TRBV7-8 with TRBJ1-2; 8 bases match TRBD1. V dropped 4 bases and J dropped 6; count of bases not matched to a gene: 7. The germline CDR1 and CDR2 sequences are SGHVS and FQNEAQ. The CDR3 runs to 14 residues. CDR3 in DNA: TGTGCCAGCAGCTCAACCAGGGGGCAGGATGGCTACACCTTC. It codes for CASSSTRGQDGYTF.

The rearrangement links TRBV7-8 to TRBJ2-2; 9 bases map to TRBD1. The germline CDR1 and CDR2 sequences are SGHVS and FQNEAQ. V lost 4 bases to trimming and J lost 3 bases; unmatched junction nucleotides: 6. This CDR3 has 16 amino acids. CDR3 bases: TGTGCCAGCAGCTCACAAGGACAGGGGTACACCGGGGAGCTGTTTTTT. Its protein product is CASSSQGQGYTGELFF.

The chain couples TRBV4-1 to TRBJ1-6; 7 bases align to TRBD1. The germline V gene has CDR1 MGHRA and CDR2 YSYEKL. V was clipped by 4 bases and J by 0 bases; unmatched bases: 15. The CDR3 totals 20 residues. The DNA for the CDR3 is TGCGCCAGCAGCCTCACAGGGGTAGGTGGTCCAAGCTCCTATAATTCACCCCTCCACTTT. Protein: CASSLTGVGGPSSYNSPLHF.

The rearrangement joins TRBV6-6 to TRBJ1-5; D is possibly TRBD1 (5 bases). The germline gives CDR1 MNHNY, CDR2 SVGAGI (reference sequence). The CDR3 contains 14 residues. Trimming cost V 2 bases and J 4 bases, with 9 bases left between them. The CDR3 is CASSYEGINQPQHF. The CDR3 nucleotides are TGTGCCAGCAGTTACGAGGGGATTAATCAGCCCCAGCATTTT.